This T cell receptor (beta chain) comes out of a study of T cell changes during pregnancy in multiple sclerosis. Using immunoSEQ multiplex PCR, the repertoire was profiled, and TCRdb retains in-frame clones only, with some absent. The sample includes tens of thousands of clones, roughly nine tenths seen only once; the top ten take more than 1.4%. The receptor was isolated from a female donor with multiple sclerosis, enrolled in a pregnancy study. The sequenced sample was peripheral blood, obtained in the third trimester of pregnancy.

The CDR3 coding sequence is TGTGCCTGGAGTCCCGACGGGGACCAAGAGACCCAGTACTTC. Its translation: CAWSPDGDQETQYF. The gene calls are TRBV30 and TRBJ2-5; tentatively, D is TRBD2 (5 bases). The CDR3 consists of 14 residues. The germline V and J ends were trimmed by 2 bases and 0 bases, with 10 bases remaining between them. Germline V gene sequence: CDR1 GTSNPN, CDR2 SVGIG (reference sequence).